This entry features one T cell receptor (beta chain) sequence. Antigen specificity is unknown. The CDR3 sequence is 15 residues long. The germline V and J ends were trimmed by 4 bases and 2 bases, with 14 bases remaining between them. CDR1 and CDR2 (germline): MNHEY, SMNVEV (reference sequence). The data belong to a study of T cell responses to AZD1222 COVID-19 vaccine. Clones were sequenced by immunoSEQ multiplex PCR, and TCRdb holds only the in-frame ones, with some missing. This sample carries 75,000 to 90,000 clones, around 84% of them seen once, and the ten largest clones take 13%. Study results and caveats: Reportedly, close to half of spike-specific TCRs are directed against unmutated variant regions. White British ancestry dominated among donors, who included more females, and clonal diversity was possibly underestimated.

The sequencing here drew on peripheral blood, taken on day 0 of AZD1222 vaccination. The TCR originated in an adult in good health. V gene TRBV27 combines with J gene TRBJ1-2, with D possibly matching TRBD1 (6 bases). CDR3: CASSSLLTGNYGYTF. CDR3 DNA: TGTGCCAGCAGTTCCCTCCTGACAGGAAACTATGGCTACACCTTC.